This entry lists 11 T cell receptor beta chains sequenced from one sample in a study of blood T cells in healthy people across ages (dated by TCRdb to about 2015). The library was obtained by 5' RACE. TCRdb lists the instrument as Illumina HiSeq 2500. A second PCR of 7 to 11 cycles was performed with a sample-barcoded 5' primer and a J-beta primer mix. TCRdb reprocessed the public reads (quality trimming at Q25 with fastp, clone calling with MiXCR) and kept in-frame beta chains. Duplicate CDR3 protein sequences are folded into a single record with the most common DNA and genes. Recorded for this sample are some 900,000 distinct CDR3 sequences; approximately 49% of them occurred a single time. The ten largest clones take up under 15% of the sample. What was sequenced was blood. The receptors were sampled from a man aged 25 to 40 in good health.

V usage is TRBV20-1 and J usage is TRBJ2-1, with 7 positions matching TRBD2. From germline, CDR1 is DFQATT and CDR2 SNEGSKA (reference sequence). J gave up 8 bases and V 0 bases, and 10 bases lay outside the gene matches. The CDR3 runs to 15 residues. In nucleotides, the CDR3 is TGCAGTGCTAGAGAGGGGCGGGGAGGGTTGGATGAGCAGTTCTTC. It is translated as CSAREGRGGLDEQFF.

The gene calls are TRBV6-2 or TRBV6-3 and TRBJ2-7; 9 bases match TRBD1. From germline, CDR1 is MNHEY and CDR2 SVGEGT. This CDR3 has 16 residues. After removal of 7 bases from V and 3 bases from J, the junction contained 13 bases not matched to a gene. The CDR3 spells CASTTPSGTGFYEQYF. The CDR3 DNA reads as TGTGCCAGCACCACCCCCTCCGGGACAGGGTTCTACGAGCAGTACTTC.

The chain couples TRBV12-3 or TRBV12-4 to TRBJ2-7, with D possibly TRBD2 on 6 matching bases. The CDR3 length is 14 residues. The ends were cut back, 6 bases at V and 2 bases at J, with 14 bases in the middle. The CDR3 is CASRLRDSTYEQYF. For the CDR3, the DNA is TGTGCCAGCAGGCTCCGGGACTCAACCTACGAGCAGTACTTC.

The V call is TRBV7-9, the J call TRBJ2-3; D remains ambiguous. CDR3 length equals 15 residues. V was clipped by 1 base and J by 0 bases, with 8 bases between them. Germline loops: CDR1 SEHNR, CDR2 FQNEAQ (reference sequence). The CDR3: CASSLVQTSTDTQYF. Written as DNA, the CDR3 is TGTGCCAGCAGCTTAGTCCAGACTAGCACAGATACGCAGTATTTT.

The chain couples TRBV20-1 to TRBJ1-6; D unresolved. With 3 bases removed from V and 6 bases from J, the gap between germline ends came to 15 bases. The CDR3 covers 15 residues. Germline-derived CDR1 and CDR2 are DFQATT and SNEGSKA (reference sequence). In DNA, the CDR3 is TGCAGTGCTAGGCCAGACTCTGGAGCTAATTCACCCCTCCACTTT. This codes for CSARPDSGANSPLHF.

This clonotype was seen only a few times. The genes are TRBV7-2 and TRBJ1-2; TRBD1 agrees at 8 bases. The V gene end was trimmed by 5 bases and the J gene end by 7 bases; junction bases not matched to a gene: 9. This CDR3 spans 14 amino acids. Germline values: CDR1 SGHTA, CDR2 FQGNSA. The CDR3 is CASSTGQGRSGYTF. DNA of the CDR3: TGTGCCAGCAGCACAGGACAGGGAAGATCTGGCTACACCTTC.

The chain links TRBV7-9 to TRBJ2-5; TRBD1 matches at 7 bases. Trimming took 1 base from V and 8 from J; bases not matched to a gene: 4. Germline V gene lookup returns CDR1 SEHNR and CDR2 FQNEAQ (reference sequence). This CDR3 has 13 residues. The CDR3 DNA is TGTGCCAGCAGCTTAGGGGGACAGAGTACCCAGTACTTC. Translation: CASSLGGQSTQYF.

Only a few counts were recorded for this clonotype. The chain employs TRBV5-1 and TRBJ2-7; 7 bases agree with TRBD1. Germline assignment: CDR1 SGHRS and CDR2 YFSETQ. CDR3 size: 15 residues. The trim removed 3 bases at V and 2 bases at J, leaving 8 bases unmatched. CDR3 loop: CASSSTTGPTYEQYF. CDR3 coding DNA: TGCGCCAGCAGCTCCACGACAGGGCCGACCTACGAGCAGTACTTC.

The rearrangement links TRBV5-1 to TRBJ2-1, with TRBD2 matching 7 bases. The CDR3 runs 14 residues. V lost 0 bases to trimming and J lost 9 bases; unmatched junction nucleotides: 6. CDR1 and CDR2 from the germline V gene are SGHRS and YFSETQ. The chain's CDR3 is CASSLDWGGCEQFF. The CDR3 nucleotides are TGCGCCAGCAGCTTGGATTGGGGGGGGTGTGAGCAGTTCTTC.

V and J are TRBV20-1 and TRBJ2-7; a weak D match, TRBD2 (6 bases). Germline V CDR1 and CDR2: DFQATT, SNEGSKA (reference sequence). The V end was cut by 6 bases, the J end by 2 bases, with 17 bases between. This CDR3 is built from 14 residues. CDR3 region: CSAKTGGVTYEQYF. The CDR3 nucleotides read TGCAGTGCCAAGACTGGCGGGGTAACCTACGAGCAGTACTTC.

This clonotype was counted a few times. The chain links TRBV11-3 to TRBJ2-7; D is undetermined. V lost 7 bases, J lost 0 bases, and 7 bases lay in between. Per the germline V gene, CDR1 is SGHNT and CDR2 is YENEEA. This CDR3 is built from 12 residues. This CDR3 is CASTSTSYEQYF. The CDR3 DNA is TGTGCCAGCACCTCCACCTCCTACGAGCAGTACTTC.